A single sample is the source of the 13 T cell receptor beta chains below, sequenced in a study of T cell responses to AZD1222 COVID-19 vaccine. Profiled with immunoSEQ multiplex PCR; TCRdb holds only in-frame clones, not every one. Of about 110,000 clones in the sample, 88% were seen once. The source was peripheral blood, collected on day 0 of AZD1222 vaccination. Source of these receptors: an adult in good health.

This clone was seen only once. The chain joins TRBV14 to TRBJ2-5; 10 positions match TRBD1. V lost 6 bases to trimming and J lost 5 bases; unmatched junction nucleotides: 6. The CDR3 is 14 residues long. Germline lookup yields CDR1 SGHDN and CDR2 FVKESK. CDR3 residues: CASRSWGQGETQYF. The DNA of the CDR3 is TGTGCCAGCAGATCCTGGGGACAGGGGGAGACCCAGTACTTC.

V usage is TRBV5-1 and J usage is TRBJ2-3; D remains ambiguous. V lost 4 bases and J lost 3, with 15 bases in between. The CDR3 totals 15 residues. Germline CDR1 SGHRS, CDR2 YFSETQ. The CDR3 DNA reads TGCGCCAGCAGCGCGGACGCGCTAGTAACAGATACGCAGTATTTT. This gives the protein CASSADALVTDTQYF.

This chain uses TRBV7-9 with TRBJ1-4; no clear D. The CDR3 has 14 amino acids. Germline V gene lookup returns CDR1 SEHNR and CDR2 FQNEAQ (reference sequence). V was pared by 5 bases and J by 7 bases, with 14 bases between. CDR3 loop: CASSPIAMSEKLFF. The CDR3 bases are TGTGCCAGCAGCCCTATTGCCATGAGTGAAAAACTGTTTTTT.

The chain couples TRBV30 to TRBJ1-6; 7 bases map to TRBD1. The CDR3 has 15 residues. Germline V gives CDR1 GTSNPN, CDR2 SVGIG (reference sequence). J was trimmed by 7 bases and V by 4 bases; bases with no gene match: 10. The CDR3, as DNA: TGTGCCTGGAACCGGGACAGCGGCGGGAATTCACCCCTCCACTTT. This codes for CAWNRDSGGNSPLHF. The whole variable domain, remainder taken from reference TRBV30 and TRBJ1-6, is SQTIHQWPATLVQPVGSPLSLECTVEGTSNPNLYWYRQAAGRGLQLLFYSVGIGQISSEVPQNLSASRPQDRQFILSSKKLLLSDSGFYLCAWNRDSGGNSPLHFGNGTRLTVT.

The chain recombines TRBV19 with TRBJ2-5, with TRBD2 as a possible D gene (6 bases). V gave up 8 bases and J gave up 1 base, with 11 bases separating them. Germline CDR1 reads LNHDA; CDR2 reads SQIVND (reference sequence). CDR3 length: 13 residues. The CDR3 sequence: CASGSGFQETQYF. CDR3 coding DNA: TGTGCCAGTGGTAGCGGATTCCAAGAGACCCAGTACTTC. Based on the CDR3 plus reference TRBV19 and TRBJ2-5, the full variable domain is DGGITQSPKYLFRKEGQNVTLSCEQNLNHDAMYWYRQDPGQGLRLIYYSQIVNDFQKGDIAEGYSVSREKKESFPLTVTSAQKNPTAFYLCASGSGFQETQYFGPGTRLLVL.

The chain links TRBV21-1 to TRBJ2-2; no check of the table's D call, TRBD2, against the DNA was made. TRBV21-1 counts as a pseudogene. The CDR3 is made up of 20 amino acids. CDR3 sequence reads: CASSKAPGAPTQRETGELFF. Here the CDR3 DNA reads TGTGCCAGCAGCAAAGCCCCCGGGGCCCCTACCCAGCGGGAAACCGGGGAGCTGTTTTTT.

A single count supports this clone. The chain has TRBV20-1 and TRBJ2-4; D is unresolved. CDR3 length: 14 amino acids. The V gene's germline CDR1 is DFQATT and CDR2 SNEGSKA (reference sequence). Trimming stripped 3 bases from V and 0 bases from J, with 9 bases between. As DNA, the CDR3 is TGCAGTGCTAGTAAGGCAGGAGCCAAAAACATTCAGTACTTC. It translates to CSASKAGAKNIQYF.

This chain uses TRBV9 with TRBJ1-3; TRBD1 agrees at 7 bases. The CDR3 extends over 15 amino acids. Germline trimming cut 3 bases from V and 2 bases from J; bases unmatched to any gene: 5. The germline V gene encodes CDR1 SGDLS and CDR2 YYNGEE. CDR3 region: CASSESQGAGNTIYF. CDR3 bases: TGTGCCAGCAGCGAAAGCCAGGGGGCTGGAAACACCATATATTTT. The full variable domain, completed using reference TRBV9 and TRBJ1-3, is DSGVTQTPKHLITATGQRVTLRCSPRSGDLSVYWYQQSLDQGLQFLIQYYNGEERAKGNILERFSAQQFPDLHSELNLSSLELGDSALYFCASSESQGAGNTIYFGEGSWLTVV.

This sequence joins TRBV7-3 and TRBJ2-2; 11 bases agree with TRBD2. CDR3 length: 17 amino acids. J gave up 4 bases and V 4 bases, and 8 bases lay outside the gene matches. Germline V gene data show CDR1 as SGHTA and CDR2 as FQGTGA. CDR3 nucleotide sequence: TGTGCCAGCAGCTCCGGTGGGGGACTAGCGGTCACCGGGGAGCTGTTTTTT. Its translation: CASSSGGGLAVTGELFF.

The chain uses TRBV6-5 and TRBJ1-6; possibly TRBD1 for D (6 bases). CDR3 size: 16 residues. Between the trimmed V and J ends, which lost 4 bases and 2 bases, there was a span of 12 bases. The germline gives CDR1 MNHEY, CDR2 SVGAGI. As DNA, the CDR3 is TGTGCCAGCAGTTTCGGGGGGGGCCCCTATAATTCACCCCTCCACTTT. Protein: CASSFGGGPYNSPLHF.

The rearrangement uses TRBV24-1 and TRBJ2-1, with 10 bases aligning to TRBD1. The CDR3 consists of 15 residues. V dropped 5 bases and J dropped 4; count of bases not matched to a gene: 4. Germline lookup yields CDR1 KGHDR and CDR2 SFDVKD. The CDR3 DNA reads TGTGCCACCAGTGGCCGGGACAGGGGTTACAATGAGCAGTTCTTC. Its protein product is CATSGRDRGYNEQFF.

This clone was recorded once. The CDR3: CAWSVLYGGTEAFF. CDR3 DNA: TGTGCCTGGAGTGTTCTATACGGGGGCACTGAAGCTTTCTTT. The V gene is TRBV30, the J gene TRBJ1-1; D is perhaps TRBD1 (5 bases). The CDR3 covers 14 residues. Germline values: CDR1 GTSNPN, CDR2 SVGIG (reference sequence). Trimming removed 0 bases from V and 4 bases from J, with 12 bases in between.

The chain's CDR3 is CASSYTQQGTSYEQYF. CDR3 nucleotides: TGTGCCAGCAGTTACACCCAACAGGGAACCAGCTACGAGCAGTACTTC. This chain connects TRBV6-5 to TRBJ2-7, with D possibly TRBD1 on 6 matching bases. This CDR3 has 16 amino acids. Germline V gene lookup returns CDR1 MNHEY and CDR2 SVGAGI. V was trimmed by 2 bases and J by 3 bases, leaving 17 bases between them.